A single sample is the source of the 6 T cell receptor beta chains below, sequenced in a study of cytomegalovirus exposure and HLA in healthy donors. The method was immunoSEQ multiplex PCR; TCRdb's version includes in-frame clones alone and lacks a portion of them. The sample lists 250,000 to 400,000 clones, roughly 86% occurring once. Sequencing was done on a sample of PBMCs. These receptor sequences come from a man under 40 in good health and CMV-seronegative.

CDR3: CASSPGTGGKGNTIYF. CDR3 nucleotides: TGCGCCAGCAGCCCCGGGACAGGGGGAAAGGGAAACACCATATATTTT. V is TRBV5-1 and J is TRBJ1-3; 11 bases are shared with TRBD1. The germline CDR1 and CDR2 sequences are SGHRS and YFSETQ. V lost 4 bases and J lost 4; bases outside the gene matches: 7. The CDR3 runs to 16 residues.

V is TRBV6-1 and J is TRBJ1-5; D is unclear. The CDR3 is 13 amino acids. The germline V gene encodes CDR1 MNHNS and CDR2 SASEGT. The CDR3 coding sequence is TGTGAGTCGCGGCGGGAGGGCAATCAGCCCCAGCATTTT. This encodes CESRREGNQPQHF.

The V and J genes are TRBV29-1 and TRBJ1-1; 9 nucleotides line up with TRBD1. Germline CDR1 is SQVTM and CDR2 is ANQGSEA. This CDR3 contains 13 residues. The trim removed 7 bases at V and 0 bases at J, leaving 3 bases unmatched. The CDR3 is CSAGQGMNTEAFF. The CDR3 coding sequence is TGCAGCGCCGGACAGGGGATGAACACTGAAGCTTTCTTT.

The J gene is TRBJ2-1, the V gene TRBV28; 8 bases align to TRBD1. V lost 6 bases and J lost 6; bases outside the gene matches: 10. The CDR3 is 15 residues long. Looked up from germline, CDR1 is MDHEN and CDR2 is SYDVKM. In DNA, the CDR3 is TGTGCCAGCAGGAGAACCGGGACAGGATTCAATGAGCAGTTCTTC. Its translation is CASRRTGTGFNEQFF. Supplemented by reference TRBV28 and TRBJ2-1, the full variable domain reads DVKVTQSSRYLVKRTGEKVFLECVQDMDHENMFWYRQDPGLGLRLIYFSYDVKMKEKGDIPEGYSVSREKKERFSLILESASTNQTSMYLCASRRTGTGFNEQFFGPGTRLTVL.

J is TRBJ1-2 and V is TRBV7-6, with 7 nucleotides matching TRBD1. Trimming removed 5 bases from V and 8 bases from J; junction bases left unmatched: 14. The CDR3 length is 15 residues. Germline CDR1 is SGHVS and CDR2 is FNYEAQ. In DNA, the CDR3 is TGTGCCAGCAGCCCTAACGTGGAGGGGGCCGGGGGCTACACCTTC. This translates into CASSPNVEGAGGYTF.

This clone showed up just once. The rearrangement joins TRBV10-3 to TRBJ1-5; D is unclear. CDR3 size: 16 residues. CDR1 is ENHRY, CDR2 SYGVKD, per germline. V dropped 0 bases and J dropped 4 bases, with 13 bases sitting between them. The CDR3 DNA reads TGTGCCATCAGTGAGTCGGAGGGCGTGGGGAATCAGCCCCAGCATTTT. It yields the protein CAISESEGVGNQPQHF.